A single sample gave rise to the 32 T cell receptor beta chains below, sequenced in a study of blood T cell repertoires in COVID-19. Data came from immunoSEQ multiplex PCR; TCRdb stores just in-frame clones and leaves some out. The sample holds about 190,000 clones; around 87% are singletons and the top ten take around 1%. Specimen: peripheral blood. These receptors all stem from a woman aged 18-29 years who had recovered from COVID-19.

In its sample, this clone was seen once. The chain recombines TRBV7-9 with TRBJ1-1; 10 bases match TRBD1. The CDR3 spans 14 residues. Germline-derived CDR1 and CDR2 are SEHNR and FQNEAQ (reference sequence). Unmatched junction bases numbered 3, after V lost 5 bases and J lost 3 bases. CDR3 residues: CASSPTGGYTEAFF. The DNA of the CDR3 is TGTGCCAGCAGCCCGACAGGGGGCTACACTGAAGCTTTCTTT.

J is TRBJ2-1 and V is TRBV2; 10 bases align to TRBD1. V lost 7 bases to trimming and J lost 6 bases; unmatched junction nucleotides: 9. The CDR3 is 15 residues long. CDR1 SNHLY and CDR2 FYNNEI come from the germline V gene. CDR3 in DNA: TGTGCCAGCATCCCCCGGGACAGGGGAATCAATGAGCAGTTCTTC. Its translation: CASIPRDRGINEQFF. Full variable domain (remainder filled in from reference TRBV2 and TRBJ2-1): EPEVTQTPSHQVTQMGQEVILRCVPISNHLYFYWYRQILGQKVEFLVSFYNNEISEKSEIFDDQFSVERPDGSNFTLKIRSTKLEDSAMYFCASIPRDRGINEQFFGPGTRLTVL.

V gene TRBV5-1 combines with J gene TRBJ2-5; unclear D gene. CDR3 length equals 13 residues. V was shortened by 3 bases and J by 3 bases, with 9 bases between the two germline ends. Germline lookup yields CDR1 SGHRS and CDR2 YFSETQ. The CDR3, as DNA: TGCGCCAGCAGCTACCAGGCTGAAGAGACCCAGTACTTC. It encodes CASSYQAEETQYF. Together with reference TRBV5-1 and TRBJ2-5, the CDR3 gives the full variable domain: KAGVTQTPRYLIKTRGQQVTLSCSPISGHRSVSWYQQTPGQGLQFLFEYFSETQRNKGNFPGRFSGRQFSNSRSEMNVSTLELGDSALYLCASSYQAEETQYFGPGTRLLVL.

The chain is built from TRBV4-1 and TRBJ2-2; tentatively, D is TRBD1 (5 bases). The V gene lost 6 bases and the J gene lost 5 bases, with 13 bases spanning the gap. Germline CDR1 and CDR2: MGHRA and YSYEKL. This CDR3 contains 14 residues. CDR3 sequence: CASRRRVGTGELFF. The CDR3 DNA reads TGCGCCAGCAGACGCAGGGTCGGAACCGGGGAGCTGTTTTTT.

V usage is TRBV27 and J usage is TRBJ2-3, with a weak D call TRBD1 (5 bases). Trimming pared 2 bases from V and 5 bases from J, leaving 17 bases between. Germline-derived CDR1 and CDR2 are MNHEY and SMNVEV (reference sequence). The CDR3 totals 16 residues. In DNA, the CDR3 is TGTGCCAGCAGTTTAAGGGGCAGTCAGTTTGTAGATACGCAGTATTTT. Translation gives CASSLRGSQFVDTQYF.

This clone was recorded a few times. CDR3 in DNA: TGTGCCAGCAGCGCAGGGACAGGCGTCAATCAGCCCCAGCATTTT. This codes for CASSAGTGVNQPQHF. The chain carries TRBV7-9 and TRBJ1-5, with TRBD1 matching over 8 bases. CDR1 is SEHNR, CDR2 FQNEAQ, per germline (reference sequence). This CDR3 has 15 residues. The junction had 6 bases not matched to a gene; V was cut back by 5 bases and J by 3 bases. The full variable domain, rest sourced from reference TRBV7-9 and TRBJ1-5, is DTGVSQNPRHKITKRGQNVTFRCDPISEHNRLYWYRQTLGQGPEFLTYFQNEAQLEKSRLLSDRFSAERPKGSFSTLEIQRTEQGDSAMYLCASSAGTGVNQPQHFGDGTRLSIL.

This rearrangement joins TRBV7-6 to TRBJ2-3; D unresolved. CDR3 length equals 16 residues. Trimming took off 1 base at V and 0 bases at J, with 11 bases between the two ends. Germline-derived CDR1 and CDR2 are SGHVS and FNYEAQ. The CDR3 coding sequence is TGTGCCAGCAGCTTAGATCACAGTGCTAGCACAGATACGCAGTATTTT. This translates into CASSLDHSASTDTQYF.

The chain links TRBV9 to TRBJ2-7; a weak D match, TRBD1 (5 bases). Germline assignment: CDR1 SGDLS and CDR2 YYNGEE. The V and J ends lost 4 bases and 4 bases respectively, with 15 bases between them. The CDR3 extends over 14 amino acids. CDR3 coding DNA: TGTGCCAGCAGCCCCCAGGGTTCTTTTTACGAGCAGTACTTC. Translating it yields CASSPQGSFYEQYF.

This chain uses TRBV9 with TRBJ2-2; 7 bases are a match to TRBD2. CDR1 and CDR2 (germline): SGDLS, YYNGEE. This CDR3 is 17 amino acids long. Trimming took 4 bases from V and 2 from J; bases not matched to a gene: 11. Written as DNA, the CDR3 is TGTGCCAGCAGCTTTCGCGGGGGAACCACTAACACCGGGGAGCTGTTTTTT. Protein product: CASSFRGGTTNTGELFF.

This chain connects TRBV6-5 to TRBJ2-7; 9 positions match TRBD2. Germline V gene lookup returns CDR1 MNHEY and CDR2 SVGAGI. The CDR3 extends over 15 amino acids. The V gene end was trimmed by 6 bases and the J gene end by 4 bases; junction bases not matched to a gene: 10. For the CDR3, the DNA is TGTGCCAGCAGCTCCGGCCGAGCGGGAGGATACGAGCAGTACGTC. Translation: CASSSGRAGGYEQYV.

The rearrangement links TRBV9 to TRBJ2-5; tentatively, D is TRBD1 (5 bases). The germline V gene has CDR1 SGDLS and CDR2 YYNGEE. This CDR3 is 19 amino acids long. Trimming removed 3 bases at V and 0 bases at J, with 24 bases between. CDR3 sequence reads: CASSAPPSPAPGHQETQYF. CDR3 sequence (DNA): TGTGCCAGCAGCGCCCCCCCCTCCCCCGCACCAGGGCACCAAGAGACCCAGTACTTC.

The chain has TRBV5-5 and TRBJ2-5; no firm D call. Germline V gives CDR1 SGHKS, CDR2 YYEKEE (reference sequence). V was pared by 0 bases and J by 7 bases, with 19 bases between. This CDR3 spans 16 amino acids. CDR3: CASSLEWVRVDGTQYF. The CDR3 DNA follows: TGTGCCAGCAGCTTGGAATGGGTTCGGGTTGATGGGACCCAGTACTTC.

The rearrangement uses TRBV7-5 and TRBJ2-3; TRBD1 is the table's D call, not checked against the DNA. TRBV7-5 constitutes a pseudogene. The CDR3 is made up of 17 amino acids. The CDR3 DNA is TGTGTCAGAAGCTTAGGTTTAGGACAGGGAAGCACAGATACGCAGTATTTT. Translation: CVRSLGLGQGSTDTQYF.

The chain joins TRBV28 to TRBJ1-5; 7 bases match TRBD1. Germline V gene lookup returns CDR1 MDHEN and CDR2 SYDVKM. This CDR3 is built from 12 residues. The ends lost 8 bases at V and 7 bases at J; junction bases unmatched: 5. CDR3 loop: CASSQGIQPQHF. CDR3 sequence (DNA): TGTGCCAGCTCACAGGGGATCCAGCCCCAGCATTTT. Full variable domain (outside the CDR3, taken from reference TRBV28 and TRBJ1-5): DVKVTQSSRYLVKRTGEKVFLECVQDMDHENMFWYRQDPGLGLRLIYFSYDVKMKEKGDIPEGYSVSREKKERFSLILESASTNQTSMYLCASSQGIQPQHFGDGTRLSIL.

The chain has TRBV6-5 and TRBJ2-3; TRBD1 aligns across 8 bases. With 4 bases clipped from V and 3 bases from J, the junction kept 6 bases outside the gene matches. The CDR3 extends over 15 amino acids. Germline V gene lookup returns CDR1 MNHEY and CDR2 SVGAGI. CDR3 loop: CASSSRDRRTDTQYF. For the CDR3, the DNA is TGTGCCAGCAGTTCCCGGGACAGGAGGACAGATACGCAGTATTTT.

The genes are TRBV7-2 and TRBJ1-2, with 11 bases identical to TRBD1. The germline CDR1 and CDR2 sequences are SGHTA and FQGNSA. The CDR3 contains 15 residues. Losses at the gene ends were 5 bases for V and 3 bases for J; bases not matched to a gene: 5. The CDR3 DNA sequence: TGTGCCAGCAGCCTCGGACAGGGGGCATACTATGGCTACACCTTC. Protein product: CASSLGQGAYYGYTF.

This clone has just one count. The chain is built from TRBV10-3 and TRBJ1-1; the D gene is possibly TRBD1 (6 bases). The CDR3 spans 12 residues. The V and J ends lost 8 bases and 7 bases respectively, with 14 bases between them. Germline V CDR1 and CDR2: ENHRY, SYGVKD. In DNA form, the CDR3 reads TGTGCCATCCTTGGGGGGGGCCGTGAAGCTTTCTTT. This encodes CAILGGGREAFF.

V is TRBV9 and J is TRBJ2-1; D gene ambiguous. V was cut by 0 bases and J by 2 bases, with 6 bases left in between. CDR3 length: 14 residues. CDR1 and CDR2 (germline): SGDLS, YYNGEE. This CDR3 is CASSVGVTYNEQFF. CDR3 nucleotides: TGTGCCAGCAGCGTAGGAGTGACCTACAATGAGCAGTTCTTC.

The chain carries TRBV7-9 and TRBJ1-2, with 7 bases that match TRBD1. This CDR3 comprises 13 residues. Germline V gene lookup returns CDR1 SEHNR and CDR2 FQNEAQ (reference sequence). The V gene end was trimmed by 2 bases and the J gene end by 4 bases; junction bases not matched to a gene: 1. The chain's CDR3 is CASSLTGAYGYTF. The CDR3 DNA follows: TGTGCCAGCAGCTTAACAGGGGCCTATGGCTACACCTTC.

The chain combines TRBV18 with TRBJ1-5; D might be TRBD1 (5 bases). From germline, CDR1 is KGHSH and CDR2 LQKENI. Deletions cut 2 bases from V and 4 bases from J, with 12 bases between. CDR3 size: 15 residues. CDR3 residues: CASSPEAGRNQPQHF. The CDR3 bases are TGTGCCAGCTCACCAGAGGCAGGGAGGAATCAGCCCCAGCATTTT.

A single count supports this clone. The chain combines TRBV29-1 with TRBJ2-7, with 7 bases aligning to TRBD1. Germline CDR1 is SQVTM and CDR2 is ANQGSEA. The CDR3 has 14 residues. J was trimmed by 1 base and V by 6 bases; bases with no gene match: 9. In DNA, the CDR3 is TGCAGCGTCGATTCCTCGACAGGGTCCTACGAGCAGTACTTC. This codes for CSVDSSTGSYEQYF.

CDR3: CASSPLSGLNTEAFF. CDR3 sequence (DNA): TGTGCCAGCAGCCCCCTATCAGGGCTTAACACTGAAGCTTTCTTT. The chain employs TRBV7-2 and TRBJ1-1; perhaps TRBD1 as D (5 bases). The V end was cut by 5 bases, the J end by 2 bases, with 15 bases between. Germline values: CDR1 SGHTA, CDR2 FQGNSA. CDR3 length: 15 amino acids. The full variable domain, rest sourced from reference TRBV7-2 and TRBJ1-1, is GAGVSQSPSNKVTEKGKDVELRCDPISGHTALYWYRQSLGQGLEFLIYFQGNSAPDKSGLPSDRFSAERTGGSVSTLTIQRTQQEDSAVYLCASSPLSGLNTEAFFGQGTRLTVV.

The chain links TRBV7-9 to TRBJ2-5; TRBD2 might be the D (5 bases). The CDR3 contains 16 residues. The germline gives CDR1 SEHNR, CDR2 FQNEAQ (reference sequence). V shed 1 base and J shed 0 bases, with 12 bases lying between them. Written as DNA, the CDR3 is TGTGCCAGCAGCTTAGGGATAGCGAGTTACCAAGAGACCCAGTACTTC. Its protein is CASSLGIASYQETQYF. The full variable domain, its missing parts supplied by reference TRBV7-9 and TRBJ2-5, is DTGVSQNPRHKITKRGQNVTFRCDPISEHNRLYWYRQTLGQGPEFLTYFQNEAQLEKSRLLSDRFSAERPKGSFSTLEIQRTEQGDSAMYLCASSLGIASYQETQYFGPGTRLLVL.

The chain carries TRBV27 and TRBJ2-2; tentatively, D is TRBD1 (6 bases). Per germline, CDR1 MNHEY and CDR2 SMNVEV (reference sequence). The CDR3 loop spans 13 amino acids. V was trimmed by 5 bases and J by 5 bases, leaving 9 bases between them. CDR3: CASSLQGTGELFF. The CDR3, as DNA: TGTGCCAGCAGTCTCCAGGGGACCGGGGAGCTGTTTTTT.

The sample holds one count of this clone. The chain is built from TRBV7-3 and TRBJ1-2, with TRBD1 matching 8 bases. The CDR3 runs 13 residues. CDR1 SGHTA and CDR2 FQGTGA come from the germline V gene. V trimming: 6 bases; J trimming: 7 bases; junction bases outside the gene matches: 7. The DNA of the CDR3 is TGTGCCAGCAGTTCGACAGGGGTGTTTGGCTACACCTTC. This codes for CASSSTGVFGYTF.

For the CDR3, the DNA is TGTGCCAGCAGCTTGACTAGAGAAAACGAGCAGTACGTC. This codes for CASSLTRENEQYV. The gene calls are TRBV7-2 and TRBJ2-7; tentative D call: TRBD2 (6 bases). The CDR3 sequence is 13 residues long. Germline CDR1 is SGHTA and CDR2 is FQGNSA. The germline V and J ends were trimmed by 3 bases and 5 bases, with 11 bases remaining between them.

V usage is TRBV5-5 and J usage is TRBJ1-1, with 9 bases lining up with TRBD1. J lost 1 base, V lost 5 bases, and 9 bases had no gene match. Per the germline V gene, CDR1 is SGHKS and CDR2 is YYEKEE (reference sequence). The CDR3 covers 16 residues. CDR3 residues: CASRSDRGERNTEAFF. The CDR3 bases are TGTGCCAGCAGATCGGACAGGGGAGAAAGGAACACTGAAGCTTTCTTT.

This clone was seen many times. The chain employs TRBV6-1 and TRBJ2-1; 8 bases are a match to TRBD2. Per germline, CDR1 MNHNS and CDR2 SASEGT. V shed 2 bases and J 0 bases; nucleotides not matched to a gene: 0. This CDR3 comprises 15 residues. CDR3 region: CASSELAGSYNEQFF. The CDR3 nucleotides are TGTGCCAGCAGTGAACTAGCGGGCTCCTACAATGAGCAGTTCTTC.

This clone was detected many times. The rearrangement joins TRBV3-1 (or the pseudogene TRBV3-2) to TRBJ2-3; 8 bases are shared with TRBD2. The CDR3 runs to 14 residues. The junction had 1 base not matched to a gene; V was cut back by 1 base and J by 4 bases. Germline lookup yields CDR1 LGHDT and CDR2 YNNKEL (reference sequence). The CDR3 sequence is CASSQASGSDTQYF. In DNA form, the CDR3 reads TGTGCCAGCAGCCAAGCTAGCGGGTCAGATACGCAGTATTTT.

The chain carries TRBV7-9 and TRBJ2-1; TRBD2 aligns across 7 bases. CDR1 and CDR2 from the germline V gene are SEHNR and FQNEAQ (reference sequence). The CDR3 has 15 residues. The V segment lost 8 bases and the J segment 5 bases; nucleotides outside the gene matches: 12. For the CDR3, the DNA is TGTGCCAGCGCCCCACCGGGGGGTACGGACAATGAGCAGTTCTTC. This codes for CASAPPGGTDNEQFF.

The rearrangement links TRBV11-2 to TRBJ2-3, with D possibly matching TRBD2 (6 bases). This CDR3 has 14 amino acids. From germline, CDR1 is SGHAT and CDR2 FQNNGV. The V end lost 1 base, the J end lost 1 base, and 6 bases lay between the germline ends. The CDR3 sequence is CASSLGGGTDTQYF. In DNA form, the CDR3 reads TGTGCCAGCAGCTTAGGCGGGGGCACAGATACGCAGTATTTT.

This chain uses TRBV4-3 with TRBJ1-5; maybe TRBD1 (5 bases). V was clipped by 0 bases and J by 7 bases, with 10 bases between them. CDR3 length: 14 residues. The germline V gene encodes CDR1 LGHNA and CDR2 YSLEER. Here the CDR3 DNA reads TGCGCCAGCAGCCAAGATCCTAGGGGACAGCCCCAGCATTTT. This gives the protein CASSQDPRGQPQHF.